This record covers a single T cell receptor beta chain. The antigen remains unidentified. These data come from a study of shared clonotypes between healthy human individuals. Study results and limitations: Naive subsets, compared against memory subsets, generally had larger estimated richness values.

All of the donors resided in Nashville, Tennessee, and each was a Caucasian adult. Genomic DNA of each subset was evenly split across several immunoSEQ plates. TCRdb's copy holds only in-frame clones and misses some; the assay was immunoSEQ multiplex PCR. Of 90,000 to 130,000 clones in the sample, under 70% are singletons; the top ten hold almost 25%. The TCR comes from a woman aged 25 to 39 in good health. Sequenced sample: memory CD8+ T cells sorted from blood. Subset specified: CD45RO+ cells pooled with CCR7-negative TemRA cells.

The CDR3 nucleotides are TGTGCCAGTAGACTAAATTACAATGAGCAGTTCTTC. Amino acids: CASRLNYNEQFF. The chain joins TRBV19 to TRBJ2-1; D gene ambiguous. The CDR3 covers 12 residues. V lost 6 bases, J lost 4 bases, and 7 bases lay in between. Germline CDR1 and CDR2: LNHDA and SQIVND (reference sequence).